One T cell receptor beta chain is described in this entry. Its antigen has not been determined. The input lacks base qualities; no much larger clone sits a single base away. These data are taken from a study of T-cell memory formation after mild COVID-19 (dated by TCRdb to about 2021). With respect to the entire study: Most TCR sequence clusters were specific to one of the two donors. In a couple of donors, T-cell clones that expanded and contracted after mild COVID-19 were tracked by sequencing TCRalpha and TCRbeta repertoires over time. Two young, previously healthy adult volunteers, one female and one male, were included in the cohort.

CDR1 and CDR2, looked up from the germline V gene, are SGHDT and YYEEEE. The CDR3 has 15 amino acids, counting the end cysteine and phenylalanine. Of the read, only the CDR3 DNA is kept; its 45 bases are in frame from base 1. V loses 4 bases at its end and J loses 8 bases; junction bases beyond the gene matches: 11. Reads for this sample came from an Illumina NovaSeq 6000. Using 5'RACE with constant-segment primers, TCRalpha and TCRbeta cDNA libraries were constructed, with sample barcodes and unique molecular identifiers added in the process. Trizol reagent was used to extract RNA from every sample. The libraries were amplified in two PCR steps, and the second step added a second sample barcode and Illumina TruSeq adapters. Sequencing of libraries was performed on an Illumina NovaSeq with 2 x 150 bp paired-end reads. From the authors' description of their analysis: With migec v1.2.7, reads were demultiplexed and then collapsed into UMI-guided consensus sequences. Using mixcr v2.1.11, the UMI consensuses were aligned to TRA and TRB V and J templates and assembled into clonotypes. Expanded or contracted clonotypes were those called significant by both edgeR and NoisET, with noise models trained on biological replicates. edgeR calls used a false discovery rate-adjusted p below 0.01 and a log2 fold-change threshold of 1. As an exploratory analysis of dynamics, max-normalized trajectories of the 1000 most abundant clonotypes were examined with PCA combined with hierarchical clustering. Separately sequenced CD4+ and CD8+ repertoires were used to assign a CD4 or CD8 phenotype to each responding clone. TCRdb reanalyzed the raw reads on its own, using fastp at Q25 for trimming and MiXCR for clone calling, and kept in-frame beta chains. Rows with a matching CDR3 protein are joined into one entry that keeps the most common DNA and genes. None of the V and J calls come from the authors' own analysis; TCRdb made them. Within this sample are 110,000 to 150,000 distinct CDR3 sequences, with more than 13% of them counted one time only. About 29% of the sample is taken by the ten largest.

Study-level results and caveats: The study included only a couple of mild cases, and larger cohorts that include severe cases with pre-infection samples were judged to be necessary. Whether the second-wave clones peaking on day 37 were SARS-CoV-2 specific was not confirmed. Contracting CD4+ clones turned up mainly in the CM and EM memory subsets, whereas EMRA was where CD8+ clones were enriched. Clones contracting from day 15 to 85 had balanced CD4/CD8 phenotypes, while a second wave expanding from day 15 to 37 was biased towards CD4+. Some responding clones were detected in pre-infection memory, suggesting pre-existing cross-reactive memory T cells joined the SARS-CoV-2 response.

Ficoll-Paque density gradient centrifugation was the method used to isolate PBMCs. The chain links TRBV5-6 with TRBJ2-1, and 8 junction bases match TRBD2. The sequence was collected from an adult woman who had mild COVID-19 (a few samples of this study predate the infection). The sample titles of this study are shuffled in the database, so cell type and time point are left out; the donor was told from shared clones. Specimen: PBMCs or a T cell subset sorted from them (not recorded which). The sequenced DNA: TGTGCCAGCAGCCTTTGGGCGGGAGGAATGGATGAGCAGTTCTTC. It encodes CASSLWAGGMDEQFF.